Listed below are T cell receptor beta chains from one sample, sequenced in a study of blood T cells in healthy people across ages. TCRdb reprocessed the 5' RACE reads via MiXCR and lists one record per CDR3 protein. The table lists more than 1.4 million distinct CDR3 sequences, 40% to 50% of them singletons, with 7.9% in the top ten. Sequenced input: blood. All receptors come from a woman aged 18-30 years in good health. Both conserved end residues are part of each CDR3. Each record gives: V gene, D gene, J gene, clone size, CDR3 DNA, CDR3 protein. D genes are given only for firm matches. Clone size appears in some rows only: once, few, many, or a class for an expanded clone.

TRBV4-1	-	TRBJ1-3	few	TGCGCCAGCGGAACGATCCCCTCTGGAAACACCATATATTTT	CASGTIPSGNTIYF
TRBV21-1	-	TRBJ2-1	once	TGTGCCAGCAGCTCTGTGGGGGCTAGCGGGGACAATGAGCAGTTCTTC	CASSSVGASGDNEQFF
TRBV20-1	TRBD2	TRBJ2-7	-	TGCGGTGCTAGAGGAGCGGGAGTGTCTGAGCAGTACTTC	CGARGAGVSEQYF
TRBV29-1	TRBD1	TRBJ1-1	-	TGCAGCGTTACCGGGACAGGAGAAACCTCCGCAGCTTTCTTT	CSVTGTGETSAAFF
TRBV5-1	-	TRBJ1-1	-	TGCGCCAGCAGCTTGGCCGTGGGATCGAACACTGAAGCTTTCTTT	CASSLAVGSNTEAFF
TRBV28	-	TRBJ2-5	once	TGTGCCAGCAGTTTCCTTGCTACTAAGCAGACCCAGTACTTC	CASSFLATKQTQYF
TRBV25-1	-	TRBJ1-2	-	TGTGCCAGCAGTGATCCGGGGAAAGGGTACACCTTC	CASSDPGKGYTF
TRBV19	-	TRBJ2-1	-	TGTGCCAGTAGTTTACTCCTTGAGCAGTTCTTC	CASSLLLEQFF
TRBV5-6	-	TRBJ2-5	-	TGTGCCAGCAGCCGTGGGACTCCGGAGACCCAGTACTTC	CASSRGTPETQYF
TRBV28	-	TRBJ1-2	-	TGTGCCAGCAGTCTACCTACGACAGCGATCTATGGCTACACCTTC	CASSLPTTAIYGYTF
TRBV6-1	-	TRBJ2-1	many	TGTGCCAGTCGTGAGGGGGGGGCCCTTAATGAGCAGTTCTTC	CASREGGALNEQFF
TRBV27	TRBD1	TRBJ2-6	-	TGTGCCAGCAGTTCCGGGACAGGGCTAAATGGGGCCAACGTCCTGACTTTC	CASSSGTGLNGANVLTF
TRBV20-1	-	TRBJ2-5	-	TGCAGTGCTAACTTGCTAGGGCAGCGGGAGACCCAGTACTTC	CSANLLGQRETQYF
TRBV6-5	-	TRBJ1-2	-	TGTGCCAGCAGTATACGGCTTGGGGGGACTAGGCACGGCTACACCTTC	CASSIRLGGTRHGYTF
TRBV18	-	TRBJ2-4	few	TGTGCCAGCTCACCACCCGCCCCGGAGGGAAACATTCAGTACTTC	CASSPPAPEGNIQYF
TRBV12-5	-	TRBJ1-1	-	TGTGCTAGTGGTTTGCCCCGGAGGCAGGGGTTGGCTGAAGCTTTCTTT	CASGLPRRQGLAEAFF
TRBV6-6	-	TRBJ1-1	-	TGTGCCAGCAGCAACGGTGGTTACCTGGGGAGCACTGAAGCTTTCTTT	CASSNGGYLGSTEAFF
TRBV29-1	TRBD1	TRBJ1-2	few	TGCAGCGTTCAGGGGGGGGTAGACTATGGCTACACCTTC	CSVQGGVDYGYTF
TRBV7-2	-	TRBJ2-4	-	TGTGCCAGCAGCTTAGGGGCCACACAAGAGACCCGGTACTTC	CASSLGATQETRYF
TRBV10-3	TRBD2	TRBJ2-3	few	TGTGCCACAAAAGCCGGGACTAGCTTCACAGATACGCAGTATTTT	CATKAGTSFTDTQYF
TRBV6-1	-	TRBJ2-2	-	TGTGCCAGCAGTGAAGCACATAGACTGATCACCGGGGAGCTGTTTTTT	CASSEAHRLITGELFF
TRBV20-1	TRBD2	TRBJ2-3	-	TGCAGTGCTCGGCCCCTAGCGGGAGGGGAGGCAGATACGCAGTATTTT	CSARPLAGGEADTQYF
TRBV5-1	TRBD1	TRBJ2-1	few	TGCGCCAGCAGCTTGGGGACAGGGGGCTTGTACAATGAGCAGTTCTTC	CASSLGTGGLYNEQFF
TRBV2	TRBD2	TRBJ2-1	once	TGTGCCAGCAGTGGAAGAACTAGCGGGGAGTACTACAATGAGCAGTTCTTC	CASSGRTSGEYYNEQFF
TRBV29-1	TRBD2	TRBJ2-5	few	TGCAGCGTCTCCCGTACTAGCGGTTTCCAAGAGACCCAGTACTTC	CSVSRTSGFQETQYF
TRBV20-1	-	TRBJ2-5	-	TGCAGTGCTGAGGGGGGCGAACTGGTAGAGACCCAGTACTTC	CSAEGGELVETQYF
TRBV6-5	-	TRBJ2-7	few	TGTGCCAGCAGTTACTCCGATACCTACGAGCAGTACTTC	CASSYSDTYEQYF
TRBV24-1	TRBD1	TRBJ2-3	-	TGTGCCACCAGTGATCCCGGGACAGGGGGCGCCGGGTCGGATACGCAGTATTTT	CATSDPGTGGAGSDTQYF
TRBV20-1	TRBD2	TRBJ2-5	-	TGCAGTGCTAGAGGCGCCCTTCGAGCGGGGGGGATGGAGACCCAGTACTTC	CSARGALRAGGMETQYF
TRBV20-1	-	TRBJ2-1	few	TGCAGTGCTAGAGATCACGCGGCCCCGATAAACTACAATGAGCAGTTCTTC	CSARDHAAPINYNEQFF
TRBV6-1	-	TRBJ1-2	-	TGTGCCAGCAGTCCGATACAAAAGGACGGGAGAAGCTACACCTTT	CASSPIQKDGRSYTF
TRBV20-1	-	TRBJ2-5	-	TGCAGTGCTATAGGGGAACTCCAAGAGACCCAGTACTTC	CSAIGELQETQYF
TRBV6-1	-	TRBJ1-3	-	TGTGCCAGCTCGCCGGGACTGTCTGGAAACACCATATATTTT	CASSPGLSGNTIYF
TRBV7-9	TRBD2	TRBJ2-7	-	TGTGCCAGCAGCTCGGGACTAGCGGGAAACTACGAGCAGTACTTC	CASSSGLAGNYEQYF
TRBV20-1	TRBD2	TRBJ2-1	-	TGCAGTGCTAGAGATGTAGCGGGAGGTTCAAGGGAGCAGTTCTTC	CSARDVAGGSREQFF
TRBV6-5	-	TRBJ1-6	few	TGTGCCAGCAGTTATTCCAGGAACTCCTATAATTCACCCCTCCACTTT	CASSYSRNSYNSPLHF
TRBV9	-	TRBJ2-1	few	TGTGCCAGCAGCGTAGTTGAAGCTGAGCAGTTCTTC	CASSVVEAEQFF
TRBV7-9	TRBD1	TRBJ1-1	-	TGTGCCAGCAGCATGGGGTGGACAGGGGCGAACACTGAAGCTTTCTTT	CASSMGWTGANTEAFF
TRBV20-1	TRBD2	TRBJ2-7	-	TGCAGCACCGGGACTAGCCAAAGCTCCTACGAGCAGTACTTC	CSTGTSQSSYEQYF
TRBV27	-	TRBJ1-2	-	TGTGCCAGCAGTTTGAATTCGATCGTGGGCTATGGCTACACCTTC	CASSLNSIVGYGYTF
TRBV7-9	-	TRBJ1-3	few	TGTGCCAGCCGCAGAAGCTCTGGAAACACCATATATTTT	CASRRSSGNTIYF
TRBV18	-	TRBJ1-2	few	TGTGCCAGCTCACCAACAGGGAGCGACTATGGCTACACCTTC	CASSPTGSDYGYTF
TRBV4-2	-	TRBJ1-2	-	TGTGCCAGCAGCCAAGAGCAGGGTTTTCATGGCTACACCTTC	CASSQEQGFHGYTF
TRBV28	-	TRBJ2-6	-	TGTGCCAGCAGTTTATCCCCTAAGGGACCTTACGGGGCCAACGTCCTGACTTTC	CASSLSPKGPYGANVLTF
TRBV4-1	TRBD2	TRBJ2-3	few	TGCGCCAGCAGCCAAGATTGGGGGACTAGCGGGGGGTGGAAACCCAGCACAGATACGCAGTATTTT	CASSQDWGTSGGWKPSTDTQYF
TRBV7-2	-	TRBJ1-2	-	TGTGCCAGCAGTTACGGACGGGAGAACTATGGCTACACCTTC	CASSYGRENYGYTF
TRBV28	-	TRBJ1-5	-	TGTGCCAGCAAAGGTGCCCCTTGGGGAAATCAGCCCCAGCATTTT	CASKGAPWGNQPQHF
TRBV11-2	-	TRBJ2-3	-	TGTGCCAGCAGCTCACCCGGTCAGAAAAGCACAGATACGCAGTATTTT	CASSSPGQKSTDTQYF
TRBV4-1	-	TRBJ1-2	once	TGCGCCAGCAGCCAAGAATGCGGCCAGGCAGGGAACTACGGCTACACCTTC	CASSQECGQAGNYGYTF
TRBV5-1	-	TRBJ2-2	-	TGCGCCAGCAGCTTGGCCCCCACCGGGGATCTGTTTTTT	CASSLAPTGDLFF
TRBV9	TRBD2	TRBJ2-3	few	TGTGCCAGCAGCGTCAGTACTAGCGTTACAGATACGCAGTATTTT	CASSVSTSVTDTQYF
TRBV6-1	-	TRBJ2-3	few	TGTGCCAGCAGTGAAATGGGGGTTGGCACAGATACGCAGTATTTT	CASSEMGVGTDTQYF
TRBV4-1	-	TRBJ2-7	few	TGCGCCAGCAGCCAAGATTCAGCTAGTCCCCACGAGCAGTACTTC	CASSQDSASPHEQYF
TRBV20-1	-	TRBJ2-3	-	TGCAGTGCTATCTGGGACAGCACAGATACGCAGTATTTT	CSAIWDSTDTQYF